The clone carrying this TCR beta chain was found a few times. Its antigen is currently unknown. CDR1 is GTSNPN and CDR2 is SVGIG in the germline V gene (reference sequence). V dropped 3 bases and J dropped 1 base, with 9 bases sitting between them. The CDR3 sequence is 13 residues long. The sample originates from a study of early T cells in non-severe SARS-CoV-2 infection. Whole-study findings and limits: Using VDJdb, the matching emphasized anti-spike CD8 responses while missing private and CD4 specificities.

Individual cDNA molecules received unique molecular identifiers. Via MiXCR, TCRdb re-called the 5' RACE reads, giving one row per CDR3 protein. The sample yields around 79,000 distinct CDR3 sequences, about 10% seen once. This chain uses TRBV30 with TRBJ1-1; D is perhaps TRBD1 (5 bases). The receptor comes from an adult who was a healthcare worker with PCR-confirmed SARS-CoV-2 infection or an uninfected control (not recorded which). The starting material was whole blood, obtained at baseline. CDR3 amino acids: CAWRRGSNTEAFF. The CDR3 DNA follows: TGTGCCTGGAGGAGGGGTTCGAACACTGAAGCTTTCTTT.